These 4 T cell receptor beta chains were all obtained from the same sample, sequenced in a study of T cells in Graves' hyperthyroidism and ophthalmopathy. RNA transcripts served as the template for amplifying TCR beta CDR3 regions. HTBI primers were employed in a first-round RT-PCR of the TCR CDR3. TCRdb re-derived calls from the multiplex PCR reads in MiXCR, one entry per CDR3 protein. The table records roughly 630,000 distinct CDR3 sequences, 15% to 19% of them present only once. Sequencing was done on a sample of blood. Source of these receptors: a woman aged 25 to 39 with Graves' hyperthyroidism.

This clonotype was observed many times. The CDR3 here is CASSLVAGPIYNEQFF. The CDR3 bases are TGTGCCAGCAGCTTAGTAGCTGGCCCTATCTACAATGAGCAGTTCTTC. The chain carries TRBV7-8 and TRBJ2-1; D is unclear. Germline loops: CDR1 SGHVS, CDR2 FQNEAQ. V was shortened by 1 base and J by 3 bases, with 13 bases between the two germline ends. The CDR3 consists of 16 residues.

This clonotype was seen more than once but under ten times. The V call is TRBV15, the J call TRBJ2-7; 9 bases match TRBD2. Per the germline V gene, CDR1 is LNHNV and CDR2 is YYDKDF (reference sequence). Germline trimming cut 5 bases from V and 2 bases from J; bases unmatched to any gene: 10. The CDR3 loop spans 16 amino acids. This CDR3 reads CATSWGSGRRPYEQYF. The CDR3, as DNA: TGTGCCACCAGCTGGGGGAGCGGGAGGAGGCCCTACGAGCAGTACTTC.

The chain uses TRBV27 and TRBJ2-3; D might be TRBD1 or TRBD2, each matching 5 bases. The germline V gene has CDR1 MNHEY and CDR2 SMNVEV (reference sequence). Trimming took off 3 bases at V and 0 bases at J, with 7 bases between the two ends. CDR3 length: 14 residues. DNA of the CDR3: TGTGCCAGCAGTTTTGGGGACAGCACAGATACGCAGTATTTT. This gives the protein CASSFGDSTDTQYF.

This clonotype was seen at least ten times. This chain uses TRBV12-3 or TRBV12-4 with TRBJ2-2; TRBD2 aligns across 8 bases. The CDR3 is 16 amino acids. J was trimmed by 1 base and V by 3 bases; bases with no gene match: 4. This CDR3 is CASSFMGLENTGELFF. The CDR3, as DNA: TGTGCCAGCAGTTTCATGGGACTAGAGAACACCGGGGAGCTGTTTTTT.